The clone carrying this T cell receptor beta chain was seen more than once but under ten times. Its antigen is undetermined. TCRdb analysed the reads with MiXCR anew, one entry per CDR3 protein. Among about 440,000 distinct CDR3 sequences listed, 30% to 40% were seen once. This record comes from a study of T cell repertoires in cytomegalovirus infection. Study summary: Based on public TCR beta signatures, there were indications of CMV infection and of a matching HLA type. General study points: Carriage of CMV together with the relevant HLA was identifiable through cumulative public TCR beta family frequency. The ex vivo response showed dominance by HLA-C-restricted CMV-specific TCR beta clonotypes.

The CDR3 loop spans 16 amino acids. V lost 4 bases and J 1 base, leaving 13 bases between the germline ends. Germline CDR1 reads LNHDA; CDR2 reads SQIVND (reference sequence). This receptor was identified in a human donor in good health (CMV status not recorded). Some clones in this sample may be carry-over from other donors' samples. This chain uses TRBV19 with TRBJ2-2; weak D call: TRBD1 (6 bases). Input material: PBMCs. Here the CDR3 DNA reads TGTGCCAGTAGTAGAAGCCCGGGACAGAACACCGGGGAGCTGTTTTTT. Protein sequence: CASSRSPGQNTGELFF.